The 24 T cell receptor beta chains in this list originate from one sample, sequenced in a study of control samples from healthy donors and cancer patients (dated by TCRdb to between 2020 and 2021). Libraries were prepared through the immunoSEQ multiplex PCR assay. Drawn from immuneACCESS, this table holds only the in-frame rearrangements with V and J called that TCRdb kept. Clones are partly lost; checked studies trace under half to an unresolved V gene and leave the rest unexplained. The sample includes about 65,000 clones, with just over 90% observed a single time. The ten biggest clones cover over 1% of the sample. The sample was PBMCs. The source is a woman aged 45-59 years with colorectal cancer.

The chain combines TRBV9 with TRBJ2-7; no reliable D call. CDR1 and CDR2 (germline): SGDLS, YYNGEE. This CDR3 contains 15 residues. The V and J ends lost 4 bases and 2 bases respectively, with 16 bases between them. This chain's CDR3 is CASSFGLASTYEQYF. For the CDR3, the DNA is TGTGCCAGCAGCTTCGGCCTGGCTTCAACCTACGAGCAGTACTTC.

The chain employs TRBV6-6 and TRBJ1-2; a possible D gene is TRBD1 (5 bases). The germline V gene has CDR1 MNHNY and CDR2 SVGAGI (reference sequence). CDR3 length equals 16 residues. V lost 0 bases, J lost 4 bases, and 15 bases lay in between. As DNA, the CDR3 is TGTGCCAGCAGTTACTCCGGGGCCCCTACTTCCTATGGCTACACCTTC. This encodes CASSYSGAPTSYGYTF.

The chain combines TRBV9 with TRBJ1-3, with 9 nucleotides matching TRBD1. V dropped 3 bases and J dropped 5; count of bases not matched to a gene: 6. The CDR3 is 15 amino acids. Germline CDR1 and CDR2: SGDLS and YYNGEE. CDR3 DNA sequence: TGTGCCAGCAGCGCCGGGACAGGGTATCGAAACACCATATATTTT. Its translation is CASSAGTGYRNTIYF.

This chain joins TRBV14 and TRBJ2-7; D is unresolved. Germline loops: CDR1 SGHDN, CDR2 FVKESK. The V and J ends lost 0 bases and 3 bases respectively, with 3 bases between them. CDR3 length equals 12 residues. CDR3 sequence (DNA): TGTGCCAGCAGCCAAGAGTTCTACGAGCAGTACTTC. Its protein product is CASSQEFYEQYF.

V usage is TRBV9 and J usage is TRBJ2-2; possibly TRBD1 or TRBD2 for D (5 bases each). Trimming removed 3 bases from V and 5 bases from J, with 14 bases in between. Germline CDR1 reads SGDLS; CDR2 reads YYNGEE. CDR3 length: 15 amino acids. The CDR3 DNA reads TGTGCCAGCAGCGCATCTCTGGGGGATACCGGGGAGCTGTTTTTT. Translating it yields CASSASLGDTGELFF.

This chain joins TRBV10-3 and TRBJ2-1; perhaps TRBD1 as D (6 bases). V was shortened by 6 bases and J by 3 bases, with 12 bases between the two germline ends. The length of the CDR3 is 14 residues. From germline, CDR1 is ENHRY and CDR2 SYGVKD. The CDR3: CAIRNRDNYNEQFF. The CDR3 DNA is TGTGCCATCAGGAACCGGGACAACTACAATGAGCAGTTCTTC.

The J gene is TRBJ1-1, the V gene TRBV5-8; D is possibly TRBD1 (6 bases). This CDR3 contains 14 residues. The V gene lost 0 bases and the J gene lost 1 base, with 7 bases spanning the gap. CDR1 is SGHTS, CDR2 YDEGEE, per germline. The CDR3 spells CASSLGQANTEAFF. The CDR3 region has the DNA TGTGCCAGCAGCTTGGGACAGGCGAACACTGAAGCTTTCTTT.

The V call is TRBV2, the J call TRBJ1-2; a weak D match, TRBD1 (5 bases). The CDR3 length is 16 residues. The germline V gene has CDR1 SNHLY and CDR2 FYNNEI. The V end was cut by 6 bases, the J end by 8 bases, with 25 bases between. The CDR3 bases are TGTGCCAGCAGCCCGATAAGGTCCCAGGGAGAAAGGGGCTACACCTTC. This codes for CASSPIRSQGERGYTF.

This clone appeared a single time. This chain connects TRBV5-5 to TRBJ1-2; D uncertain. The CDR3 covers 15 residues. CDR1 is SGHKS, CDR2 YYEKEE, per germline (reference sequence). Deletions cut 3 bases from V and 2 bases from J, with 14 bases between. Here the CDR3 reads CASSSAGRRNYGYTF. CDR3 in DNA: TGTGCCAGCAGCTCCGCGGGCAGGCGGAACTATGGCTACACCTTC.

The V call is TRBV5-1, the J call TRBJ2-3, with TRBD1 matching over 7 bases. The germline V gene has CDR1 SGHRS and CDR2 YFSETQ. The J segment lost 4 bases and the V segment lost 0 bases, leaving 11 bases of the junction unmatched. The CDR3 is 17 amino acids. The DNA of the CDR3 is TGCGCCAGCAGCTTGGGGGGGCGTACAGGGGCCTCAGATACGCAGTATTTT. Protein: CASSLGGRTGASDTQYF.

The chain combines TRBV6-5 with TRBJ1-1; D unresolved. CDR3 length: 15 amino acids. Germline CDR1 MNHEY, CDR2 SVGAGI. Trimming took off 0 bases at V and 5 bases at J, with 13 bases between the two ends. CDR3 protein: CASSYSRRGRTEAFF. The CDR3 nucleotides read TGTGCCAGCAGTTACTCGCGACGGGGTCGGACTGAAGCTTTCTTT.

This chain joins TRBV7-8 and TRBJ2-7; TRBD1 might be the D (6 bases). The germline CDR1 and CDR2 sequences are SGHVS and FQNEAQ. Trimming cost V 5 bases and J 1 base, with 9 bases left between them. This CDR3 has 13 residues. The CDR3 sequence: CASSPDSSYEQYF. The DNA for the CDR3 is TGTGCCAGCAGCCCGGACAGTTCCTACGAGCAGTACTTC.

V and J are TRBV10-3 and TRBJ2-7; TRBD2 agrees at 14 bases. This CDR3 comprises 13 residues. J was trimmed by 6 bases and V by 10 bases; bases with no gene match: 5. CDR1 and CDR2 (germline): ENHRY, SYGVKD. The CDR3 region has the DNA TGTGCCAGCCGGACTAGCGGGGGGAGCGAGCAGTACTTC. Protein: CASRTSGGSEQYF.

The chain couples TRBV5-6 to TRBJ1-2, with D possibly matching TRBD1 (6 bases). Trimming removed 4 bases from V and 3 bases from J, with 13 bases in between. This CDR3 is built from 14 residues. CDR1 is SGHDT, CDR2 YYEEEE, per germline. Here the CDR3 DNA reads TGTGCCAGCAGCACTCGACAGGTATACTATGGCTACACCTTC. Translating it yields CASSTRQVYYGYTF.

In DNA form, the CDR3 reads TGTGCCAGCAGTTACAAAAGGACAGGAAACTATGGCTACACCTTC. Its translation: CASSYKRTGNYGYTF. The chain combines TRBV6-6 with TRBJ1-2, with 7 bases aligning to TRBD1. Germline CDR1 reads MNHNY; CDR2 reads SVGAGI (reference sequence). The CDR3 is 15 amino acids. Trimming cost V 2 bases and J 2 bases; bases outside gene matches: 5.

This chain connects TRBV4-2 to TRBJ1-5; no clear D gene. V lost 0 bases and J 4 bases, leaving 7 bases between the germline ends. The length of the CDR3 is 14 residues. CDR1 and CDR2 from the germline V gene are LGHNA and YNFKEQ. In DNA form, the CDR3 reads TGTGCCAGCAGCCAAGAAAAGGGTAATCAGCCCCAGCATTTT. Translating it yields CASSQEKGNQPQHF.

The V and J genes are TRBV6-5 and TRBJ1-5; D is unresolved. This CDR3 spans 14 amino acids. In germline, CDR1 is MNHEY, CDR2 SVGAGI. Trimming removed 4 bases at V and 2 bases at J, with 9 bases between. The CDR3 region is CASSLEERNQPQHF. The CDR3 coding sequence is TGTGCCAGCAGTTTGGAGGAACGCAATCAGCCCCAGCATTTT.

The J gene is TRBJ2-1, the V gene TRBV5-4; 15 positions agree with TRBD2. J gave up 10 bases and V 10 bases, and 15 bases lay outside the gene matches. The CDR3 covers 16 residues. Per germline, CDR1 SGHNT and CDR2 YYREEE (reference sequence). CDR3 sequence (DNA): TGTGCCTCCGCGGGCCTTTGGACTAGCGGGGGGGACGAGCAGTTCTTC. It yields the protein CASAGLWTSGGDEQFF. The full variable domain, with the rest looked up from reference TRBV5-4 and TRBJ2-1, is ETGVTQSPTHLIKTRGQQVTLRCSSQSGHNTVSWYQQALGQGPQFIFQYYREEENGRGNFPPRFSGLQFPNYSSELNVNALELDDSALYLCASAGLWTSGGDEQFFGPGTRLTVL.

This clone was seen a handful of times. The chain has TRBV11-2 and TRBJ1-5; the D is unclear. V was trimmed by 1 base and J by 6 bases, leaving 10 bases between them. The length of the CDR3 is 14 residues. Germline V CDR1 and CDR2: SGHAT, FQNNGV. CDR3 sequence reads: CASSLGTVGQPQHF. The DNA of the CDR3 is TGTGCCAGCAGCTTAGGTACAGTCGGTCAGCCCCAGCATTTT.

The chain is built from TRBV5-1 and TRBJ2-3, with D possibly being TRBD2 (5 bases). From germline, CDR1 is SGHRS and CDR2 YFSETQ. There are 15 residues in the CDR3. Trimming stripped 0 bases from V and 8 bases from J, with 16 bases between. CDR3 DNA: TGCGCCAGCAGCTTGGATCCGGGGTCCGGAGGTACGCAGTATTTT. Translation: CASSLDPGSGGTQYF.

This chain joins TRBV3-1 (or the pseudogene TRBV3-2) and TRBJ1-1; no firm D call. Germline CDR1 LGHDT, CDR2 YNNKEL (reference sequence). This CDR3 has 12 amino acids. The V and J ends lost 4 bases and 5 bases respectively, with 8 bases between them. CDR3: CASSPSETEAFF. DNA for the CDR3: TGTGCCAGCAGCCCCTCGGAGACTGAAGCTTTCTTT.

This chain joins TRBV5-4 and TRBJ1-6; D ambiguous. Germline CDR1 SGHNT, CDR2 YYREEE (reference sequence). This CDR3 spans 15 amino acids. V gave up 6 bases and J gave up 5 bases, with 15 bases separating them. The CDR3 nucleotides read TGTGCCAGCACAACGACCCCACGGAATAATTCACCCCTCCACTTT. Translation: CASTTTPRNNSPLHF. The complete variable domain, with remaining parts taken from reference TRBV5-4 and TRBJ1-6, reads ETGVTQSPTHLIKTRGQQVTLRCSSQSGHNTVSWYQQALGQGPQFIFQYYREEENGRGNFPPRFSGLQFPNYSSELNVNALELDDSALYLCASTTTPRNNSPLHFGNGTRLTVT.

The genes are TRBV15 and TRBJ1-2, with D maybe TRBD1 (5 bases). With 6 bases removed from V and 3 bases from J, the gap between germline ends came to 11 bases. The CDR3 runs to 13 residues. The germline V gene has CDR1 LNHNV and CDR2 YYDKDF (reference sequence). The CDR3 DNA reads as TGTGCCACCAGGGCGGGGGGGGACTATGGCTACACCTTC. It specifies CATRAGGDYGYTF.

V usage is TRBV6-1 and J usage is TRBJ1-3; possible D gene TRBD1, 6 bases. This CDR3 is 15 amino acids long. In germline, CDR1 is MNHNS, CDR2 SASEGT. V dropped 2 bases and J dropped 5 bases, with 13 bases sitting between them. In DNA, the CDR3 is TGTGCCAGCAGTGAACGGGCACAGGGCCGAAACACCATATATTTT. This translates into CASSERAQGRNTIYF.